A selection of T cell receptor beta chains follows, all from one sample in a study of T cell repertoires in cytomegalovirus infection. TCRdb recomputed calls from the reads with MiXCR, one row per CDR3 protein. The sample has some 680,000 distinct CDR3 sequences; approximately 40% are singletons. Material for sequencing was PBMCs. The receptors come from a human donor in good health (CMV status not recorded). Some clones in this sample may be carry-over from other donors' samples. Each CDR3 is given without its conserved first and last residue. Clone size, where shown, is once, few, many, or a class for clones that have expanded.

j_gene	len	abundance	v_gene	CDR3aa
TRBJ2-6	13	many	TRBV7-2	ASSPTSSGANVLT
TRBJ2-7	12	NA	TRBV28	ASSRARGLYEQY
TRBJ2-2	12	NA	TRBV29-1	SVEEAGNTGELF
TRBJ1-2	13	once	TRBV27	ASSLSRPGAYGYT
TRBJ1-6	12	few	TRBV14	ASSQAAANSPLH
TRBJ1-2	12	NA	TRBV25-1	ASIGTGNNYGYT
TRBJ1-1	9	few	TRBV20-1	SASPHTEAF
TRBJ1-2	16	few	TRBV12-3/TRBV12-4	ASSLALMDTARRGGYT
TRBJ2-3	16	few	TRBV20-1	SAINARREGRKTDTQY
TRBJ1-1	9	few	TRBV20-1	SAMNSGVAF
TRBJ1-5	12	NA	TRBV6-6	ASSYPQGNKPQH